Presented here are 14 T cell receptor beta chains from one specimen sequenced in a study of neurological immune-mediated disorders. In TCRdb, the 5' RACE reads were re-called with MiXCR into one record per CDR3 protein. Of more than 75,000 distinct CDR3 sequences detected, around a tenth appear once; the ten largest clones hold about 1.7%. The sequencing sample was made of PBMCs. The origin of the receptors is a man aged 35-49 years in good health.

This clonotype was counted many times. V usage is TRBV5-1 and J usage is TRBJ2-1, with D perhaps assigned TRBD1 or TRBD2 (5 bases each). Trimming took 3 bases from V and 11 from J, leaving 18 bases between them. The CDR3 length is 14 residues. In germline, CDR1 is SGHRS, CDR2 YFSETQ. CDR3: CASSSEGLGVKQFF. CDR3 nucleotides: TGCGCCAGCAGCTCCGAGGGTCTAGGGGTAAAGCAGTTCTTC.

This clonotype was counted at least ten times. The genes are TRBV5-1 and TRBJ1-6, with a tentative D call TRBD1 (6 bases). Germline CDR1 reads SGHRS; CDR2 reads YFSETQ. CDR3 size: 16 residues. V lost 4 bases to trimming and J lost 0 bases, with 11 bases between them. The CDR3, as DNA: TGCGCCAGCAGCGGGGGCCTCGGCTCCTATAATTCACCCCTCCACTTT. Protein: CASSGGLGSYNSPLHF.

This clonotype was picked up many times. The rearrangement links TRBV12-3 or TRBV12-4 to TRBJ1-1; D is undetermined. Trimming cost V 2 bases and J 7 bases, with 14 bases left between them. The CDR3 totals 14 residues. Here the CDR3 reads CASSLTRDRGEAFF. The CDR3, as DNA: TGTGCCAGCAGTTTAACCCGGGATCGGGGTGAAGCTTTCTTT.

In its sample, this clonotype was seen a few times. This chain links TRBV6-6 with TRBJ1-1; 7 nucleotides line up with TRBD1. This CDR3 spans 16 amino acids. The V segment lost 6 bases and the J segment 2 bases; nucleotides outside the gene matches: 12. Germline V gives CDR1 MNHNY, CDR2 SVGAGI (reference sequence). The CDR3 loop reads CASSPAWAGGNTEAFF. In DNA form, the CDR3 reads TGTGCCAGCAGCCCAGCGTGGGCAGGGGGTAACACTGAAGCTTTCTTT.

Of note for this clonotype: Being one base from a much bigger clone, this may be a read error. This chain joins TRBV6-5 and TRBJ2-3; 7 bases are shared with TRBD1. Germline V CDR1 and CDR2: MNHEY, SVGAGI. The CDR3 loop spans 15 amino acids. The J segment lost 4 bases and the V segment lost 5 bases, leaving 9 bases of the junction unmatched. The CDR3 here is CASSPGGVGPDTQYF. The CDR3 DNA reads TGTGCCAGCAGTCCAGGGGGAGTGGGGCCAGATACGCAGTATTTT.

In this sample, this clonotype turned up many times. The V gene is TRBV29-1, the J gene TRBJ1-2; 8 bases map to TRBD1. The V gene end was trimmed by 4 bases and the J gene end by 0 bases; junction bases not matched to a gene: 7. This CDR3 is built from 15 residues. Germline-derived CDR1 and CDR2 are SQVTM and ANQGSEA. The CDR3 nucleotides read TGCAGCGTTGCTGACAGGGGATTAGCTAACTATGGCTACACCTTC. Translated, it gives CSVADRGLANYGYTF.

This clonotype was found many times. The rearrangement joins TRBV9 to TRBJ2-1, with D unclear. Germline V gene data show CDR1 as SGDLS and CDR2 as YYNGEE. Trimming removed 2 bases from V and 12 bases from J, with 15 bases in between. This CDR3 comprises 13 residues. CDR3 nucleotides: TGTGCCAGCAGCGTTACATCCGTCCAGCGGCAGTTCTTC. Translation: CASSVTSVQRQFF.

This chain links TRBV5-1 with TRBJ2-4, with a tentative D call TRBD2 (6 bases). V was clipped by 4 bases and J by 1 base, with 18 bases between them. The CDR3 runs 17 residues. CDR1 is SGHRS and CDR2 is YFSETQ in the germline V gene. This CDR3 is CASSVTLASLAKNIQYF. CDR3 DNA: TGCGCCAGCAGCGTAACTCTAGCGAGCCTCGCCAAAAACATTCAGTACTTC.

Ten or more counts support this clonotype. The chain couples TRBV11-2 to TRBJ2-7, with unresolved D. This CDR3 has 13 amino acids. From germline, CDR1 is SGHAT and CDR2 FQNNGV. V lost 1 base to trimming and J lost 6 bases, with 10 bases between them. CDR3 in DNA: TGTGCCAGCAGCTTAGGATTCAGTGGCGAGCAGTACTTC. As protein: CASSLGFSGEQYF.

The rearrangement joins TRBV7-9 to TRBJ1-2; D gene uncertain. CDR1 is SEHNR and CDR2 is FQNEAQ in the germline V gene (reference sequence). With 1 base removed from V and 6 bases from J, the gap between germline ends came to 15 bases. This CDR3 region has 15 residues. The DNA of the CDR3 is TGTGCCAGCAGCTTAGACAGCCTCAGCATTAATGGCTACACCTTC. Protein sequence: CASSLDSLSINGYTF.

This clonotype was seen repeatedly, ten times or more. The V gene is TRBV20-1, the J gene TRBJ2-3; 10 bases match TRBD2. The V gene's germline CDR1 is DFQATT and CDR2 SNEGSKA (reference sequence). The CDR3 length is 15 residues. J gave up 3 bases and V 5 bases, and 8 bases lay outside the gene matches. The CDR3 reads CSAPTYSGGTDTQYF. DNA for the CDR3: TGCAGTGCTCCAACCTATAGCGGGGGGACAGATACGCAGTATTTT.

This clonotype was counted at least ten times. The chain couples TRBV20-1 to TRBJ1-3, with a possible D match to TRBD1 (5 bases). The CDR3 sequence is 15 residues long. The germline CDR1 and CDR2 sequences are DFQATT and SNEGSKA (reference sequence). With 5 bases removed from V and 1 base from J, the gap between germline ends came to 15 bases. In DNA, the CDR3 is TGCAGTGCTGCCTTCAGGGAGGGGTCTGGAAACACCATATATTTT. It yields the protein CSAAFREGSGNTIYF.

J is TRBJ2-7 and V is TRBV6-2 or TRBV6-3; 7 nucleotides match TRBD1. Trimming removed 2 bases from V and 4 bases from J; junction bases left unmatched: 5. The CDR3 consists of 14 residues. CDR1 and CDR2 from the germline V gene are MNHEY and SVGEGT. CDR3 DNA sequence: TGTGCCAGCAGTTACCGGGGACAGTTATACGAGCAGTACTTC. It yields the protein CASSYRGQLYEQYF.

This clonotype appeared once. Possible read error: a much larger clone is one base away. The gene calls are TRBV3-1 and TRBJ2-2; TRBD2 agrees at 9 bases. The germline V gene has CDR1 LGHDT and CDR2 YNNKEL (reference sequence). The CDR3 has 15 residues. CDR3 amino acids: CASSQPSGASGDLFF. For the CDR3, the DNA is TGTGCCAGCAGCCAACCTAGCGGGGCCAGCGGGGATCTGTTTTTT.